One and the same sample provided the 26 T cell receptor beta chains below, sequenced in a study of T cells after yellow fever vaccination. MiXCR was run by TCRdb on the 5' RACE reads, yielding one entry per CDR3 protein. The data contain 250,000 to 400,000 distinct CDR3 sequences, approximately 4% of them singletons. The sample here was PBMCs, taken 5 days after the yellow fever booster vaccination. The source of these receptors is a man aged 18 to 29 who received the YFV17D yellow fever vaccine.

This chain joins TRBV6-1 and TRBJ2-7, with a tentative D call TRBD2 (5 bases). This CDR3 is 15 amino acids long. Germline V gene data show CDR1 as MNHNS and CDR2 as SASEGT. V lost 4 bases and J lost 3, with 16 bases in between. CDR3 nucleotide sequence: TGTGCCAGCAGTGTGACTATCGGAGATATCTACGAGCAGTACGTC. The encoded protein is CASSVTIGDIYEQYV.

This clonotype was counted ten times or more. The chain is built from TRBV3-1 and TRBJ2-2, with 8 nucleotides matching TRBD2. CDR1 and CDR2 (germline): LGHDT, YNNKEL (reference sequence). The trim removed 0 bases at V and 7 bases at J, leaving 19 bases unmatched. This CDR3 contains 20 residues. The CDR3 reads CASSQEAPRGLAGNVGELFF. The CDR3 DNA follows: TGTGCCAGCAGCCAAGAAGCTCCCAGGGGTCTAGCGGGTAACGTCGGGGAGCTGTTTTTT. The entire variable domain, with the rest obtained from reference TRBV3-1 and TRBJ2-2, is as follows: DTAVSQTPKYLVTQMGNDKSIKCEQNLGHDTMYWYKQDSKKFLKIMFSYNNKELIINETVPNRFSPKSPDKAHLNLHINSLELGDSAVYFCASSQEAPRGLAGNVGELFFGEGSRLTVL.

This clonotype was detected ten times or more. The chain carries TRBV5-1 and TRBJ2-3, with no clear D. Trimming removed 4 bases from V and 3 bases from J, with 9 bases in between. Germline V gene sequence: CDR1 SGHRS, CDR2 YFSETQ. The CDR3 loop spans 13 amino acids. DNA for the CDR3: TGCGCCAGCAGCGATGGACCGACAGATACGCAGTATTTT. Its translation is CASSDGPTDTQYF.

This clonotype was detected only a few times. The rearrangement uses TRBV7-9 and TRBJ2-7; D might be TRBD2 (6 bases). Trimming removed 6 bases from V and 8 bases from J, with 17 bases in between. Germline CDR1 reads SEHNR; CDR2 reads FQNEAQ (reference sequence). The CDR3 length is 13 residues. Here the CDR3 reads CASRTEGLGKQYF. For the CDR3, the DNA is TGTGCCAGCAGAACCGAGGGACTCGGGAAGCAGTACTTC.

V gene TRBV7-8 combines with J gene TRBJ1-3; D call uncertain. CDR1 and CDR2 (germline): SGHVS, FQNEAQ. There are 14 residues in the CDR3. V was clipped by 5 bases and J by 0 bases, with 8 bases between them. The CDR3 nucleotides are TGTGCCAGCAGCCAAGGCAGCTCTGGAAACACCATATATTTT. Translating gives CASSQGSSGNTIYF. Drawing the rest from reference TRBV7-8 and TRBJ1-3, the complete variable domain is GAGVSQSPRYKVAKRGQDVALRCDPISGHVSLFWYQQALGQGPEFLTYFQNEAQLDKSGLPSDRFFAERPEGSVSTLKIQRTQQEDSAVYLCASSQGSSGNTIYFGEGSWLTVV.

This clonotype appeared many times. The chain recombines TRBV4-1 with TRBJ1-5; 7 bases align to TRBD1. CDR1 and CDR2 (germline): MGHRA, YSYEKL. The CDR3 runs to 14 residues. Trimming cost V 1 base and J 7 bases; bases outside gene matches: 4. The CDR3 loop reads CASSQVTGVQPQHF. Written as DNA, the CDR3 is TGCGCCAGCAGCCAAGTCACAGGGGTGCAGCCCCAGCATTTT.

There are many counts of this clonotype. This sequence joins TRBV29-1 and TRBJ1-2, with TRBD1 matching 8 bases. The ends lost 6 bases at V and 3 bases at J; junction bases unmatched: 9. The V gene's germline CDR1 is SQVTM and CDR2 ANQGSEA. The CDR3 runs to 14 residues. The CDR3 loop reads CSVVETGADYGYTF. The CDR3 DNA is TGCAGCGTCGTGGAGACAGGGGCGGACTATGGCTACACCTTC. The whole variable domain, filled in from reference TRBV29-1 and TRBJ1-2, reads SAVISQKPSRDICQRGTSLTIQCQVDSQVTMMFWYRQQPGQSLTLIATANQGSEATYESGFVIDKFPISRPNLTFSTLTVSNMSPEDSSIYLCSVVETGADYGYTFGSGTRLTVV.

This clonotype was detected many times. J is TRBJ1-2 and V is TRBV12-3 or TRBV12-4; 7 nucleotides match TRBD1. This CDR3 contains 13 residues. With V trimmed by 7 bases and J by 4 bases, 6 bases remained unmatched. As DNA, the CDR3 is TGTGCCAGCAACCTCGGGACAGCCTATGGCTACACCTTC. It codes for CASNLGTAYGYTF.

The chain carries TRBV6-5 and TRBJ2-1; D possibly corresponds to TRBD1 (7 bases). CDR3 length: 17 amino acids. CDR1 and CDR2 (germline): MNHEY, SVGAGI. V was trimmed by 1 base and J by 0 bases, leaving 13 bases between them. The CDR3 DNA follows: TGTGCCAGCAGTTACTTATCAGGGGGGAGCTCCTACAATGAGCAGTTCTTC. It yields the protein CASSYLSGGSSYNEQFF.

The chain employs TRBV4-3 and TRBJ2-2; 7 nucleotides align to TRBD1. With V trimmed by 6 bases and J by 2 bases, 3 bases remained unmatched. This CDR3 has 14 residues. CDR1 is LGHNA and CDR2 is YSLEER in the germline V gene. The CDR3 region is CASRRTGNTGELFF. CDR3 nucleotide sequence: TGCGCCAGCAGACGGACAGGAAACACCGGGGAGCTGTTTTTT.

This clonotype turned up a few times. The chain combines TRBV7-8 with TRBJ1-5; D gene unclear. Deletions cut 6 bases from V and 8 bases from J, with 17 bases between. This CDR3 is 14 amino acids long. Germline assignment: CDR1 SGHVS and CDR2 FQNEAQ. In DNA form, the CDR3 reads TGTGCCAGCAGAGCAGTTGGGATATGGGAGCCCCAGCATTTT. Its translation: CASRAVGIWEPQHF.

This clonotype was recorded at least ten times. The chain combines TRBV20-1 with TRBJ2-7; D tentatively fits TRBD1 or TRBD2 (5 bases each). Between the trimmed V and J ends, which lost 3 bases and 1 base, there was a span of 13 bases. The length of the CDR3 is 14 residues. The V gene's germline CDR1 is DFQATT and CDR2 SNEGSKA (reference sequence). CDR3 sequence reads: CSARGRAPSYEQYF. The CDR3 nucleotides read TGCAGTGCTAGGGGGCGGGCGCCTTCCTACGAGCAGTACTTC.

This chain links TRBV7-3 with TRBJ2-3; 9 bases line up with TRBD2. V gave up 1 base and J gave up 4 bases; unmatched junction bases: 12. CDR1 is SGHTA, CDR2 FQGTGA, per germline. The CDR3 consists of 18 residues. Here the CDR3 reads CASSLRGVAGAPADTQYF. The CDR3 DNA reads as TGTGCCAGCAGCTTAAGAGGGGTAGCGGGGGCCCCCGCAGATACGCAGTATTTT. Complete variable domain (other parts from reference TRBV7-3 and TRBJ2-3): GAGVSQTPSNKVTEKGKYVELRCDPISGHTALYWYRQSLGQGPEFLIYFQGTGAADDSGLPNDRFFAVRPEGSVSTLKIQRTERGDSAVYLCASSLRGVAGAPADTQYFGPGTRLTVL.

This sequence joins TRBV12-3 or TRBV12-4 and TRBJ2-7, with 7 bases aligning to TRBD1. J lost 3 bases, V lost 4 bases, and 9 bases had no gene match. The CDR3 has 15 residues. CDR3 nucleotide sequence: TGTGCCAGCAGTTCCACATCGACAGGGCGCTACGAGCAGTACTTC. It codes for CASSSTSTGRYEQYF.

This clonotype was picked up a small number of times. V gene TRBV7-9 combines with J gene TRBJ1-2; D is perhaps TRBD1 (6 bases). The V end lost 1 base, the J end lost 1 base, and 10 bases lay between the germline ends. CDR1 is SEHNR, CDR2 FQNEAQ, per germline (reference sequence). There are 15 residues in the CDR3. In DNA form, the CDR3 reads TGTGCCAGCAGCTTAGACAGGGCTAATAACTATGGCTACACCTTC. It codes for CASSLDRANNYGYTF.

The chain joins TRBV13 to TRBJ1-2, with a tentative D call TRBD1 (5 bases). CDR1 and CDR2 (germline): PRHDT, FYEKMQ (reference sequence). This CDR3 spans 13 amino acids. Trimming removed 5 bases from V and 5 bases from J, with 12 bases in between. CDR3 protein: CASSQGRTYGYTF. The CDR3 DNA is TGTGCCAGCAGCCAAGGTCGGACATATGGCTACACCTTC.

This clonotype came up many times. This chain uses TRBV7-2 with TRBJ2-3; 15 bases map to TRBD2. This CDR3 region has 16 residues. The germline CDR1 and CDR2 sequences are SGHTA and FQGNSA. V shed 4 bases and J 8 bases; nucleotides not matched to a gene: 7. The CDR3 nucleotides read TGTGCCAGCAGCTCGGGACTAGCGGGGGGCGGGGGTACGCAGTATTTT. Translating gives CASSSGLAGGGGTQYF.

This clonotype was detected a few times. The chain uses TRBV11-3 and TRBJ2-1, with a possible D match to TRBD1 (5 bases). Germline-derived CDR1 and CDR2 are SGHNT and YENEEA. V was pared by 4 bases and J by 6 bases, with 7 bases between. This CDR3 region has 12 residues. CDR3 nucleotide sequence: TGTGCCAGCAGCTCTGACAGCAATGAGCAGTTCTTC. Translating gives CASSSDSNEQFF.

This chain links TRBV28 with TRBJ1-1, with 7 bases lining up with TRBD1. Germline CDR1 is MDHEN and CDR2 is SYDVKM. The CDR3 is made up of 15 amino acids. J gave up 0 bases and V 4 bases, and 5 bases lay outside the gene matches. Here the CDR3 reads CASSSGGYMNTEAFF. The DNA for the CDR3 is TGTGCCAGCAGTTCAGGGGGGTACATGAACACTGAAGCTTTCTTT.

In this sample, this clonotype turned up many times. V gene TRBV20-1 combines with J gene TRBJ1-2; 9 bases align to TRBD1. J was trimmed by 3 bases and V by 0 bases; bases with no gene match: 5. Germline-derived CDR1 and CDR2 are DFQATT and SNEGSKA (reference sequence). The CDR3 spans 15 residues. The CDR3: CSARDTGQGYYGYTF. The CDR3 DNA is TGCAGTGCTAGAGATACGGGACAGGGTTACTATGGCTACACCTTC.

This clonotype has a count of ten or more. The chain employs TRBV6-6 and TRBJ1-5, with 7 bases fitting TRBD1. With V trimmed by 2 bases and J by 2 bases, 12 bases remained unmatched. Germline V gene sequence: CDR1 MNHNY, CDR2 SVGAGI (reference sequence). This CDR3 region has 18 residues. The CDR3 DNA follows: TGTGCCAGCAGTTACCCCCCCAAGACAGGGTTTGGCAATCAGCCCCAGCATTTT. Residues: CASSYPPKTGFGNQPQHF.

This clonotype was recorded a few times. This chain uses TRBV20-1 with TRBJ1-1; possibly TRBD1 for D (5 bases). Germline V gene lookup returns CDR1 DFQATT and CDR2 SNEGSKA (reference sequence). V dropped 3 bases and J dropped 3 bases, with 11 bases sitting between them. CDR3 size: 13 residues. CDR3 DNA sequence: TGCAGTGCTAGGGGAGGGGCGTACACTGAAGCTTTCTTT. It translates to CSARGGAYTEAFF.

CDR3 sequence: CASSLVTAWETQYF. The CDR3 region has the DNA TGCGCCAGCAGCTTGGTGACAGCCTGGGAGACCCAGTACTTC. The rearrangement links TRBV5-1 to TRBJ2-5, with a possible D match to TRBD1 (5 bases). This CDR3 has 14 residues. V was cut by 0 bases and J by 5 bases, with 11 bases left in between. CDR1 and CDR2 from the germline V gene are SGHRS and YFSETQ.

The chain has TRBV5-1 and TRBJ2-5; D call uncertain. CDR3 length: 14 amino acids. Trimming removed 0 bases from V and 2 bases from J, with 8 bases in between. Germline CDR1 reads SGHRS; CDR2 reads YFSETQ. The CDR3 loop reads CASSLDPVQETQYF. The CDR3 coding sequence is TGCGCCAGCAGCTTGGATCCAGTACAAGAGACCCAGTACTTC.

There are a few counts of this clonotype. The V call is TRBV6-6, the J call TRBJ2-7; 8 bases are a match to TRBD1. Germline CDR1 is MNHNY and CDR2 is SVGAGI (reference sequence). J gave up 3 bases and V 2 bases, and 3 bases lay outside the gene matches. CDR3 length: 14 amino acids. In DNA, the CDR3 is TGTGCCAGCAGTTACCCGGGACAGGTCTACGAGCAGTACTTC. Its protein product is CASSYPGQVYEQYF.

In its sample, this clonotype was seen a few times. This chain joins TRBV6-6 and TRBJ1-6; the D is unclear. CDR1 is MNHNY and CDR2 is SVGAGI in the germline V gene (reference sequence). CDR3 length equals 13 residues. Trimming pared 2 bases from V and 10 bases from J, leaving 9 bases between. The CDR3 here is CASSYGDRSPLHF. The CDR3 bases are TGTGCCAGCAGTTACGGAGATAGGTCACCCCTCCACTTT.